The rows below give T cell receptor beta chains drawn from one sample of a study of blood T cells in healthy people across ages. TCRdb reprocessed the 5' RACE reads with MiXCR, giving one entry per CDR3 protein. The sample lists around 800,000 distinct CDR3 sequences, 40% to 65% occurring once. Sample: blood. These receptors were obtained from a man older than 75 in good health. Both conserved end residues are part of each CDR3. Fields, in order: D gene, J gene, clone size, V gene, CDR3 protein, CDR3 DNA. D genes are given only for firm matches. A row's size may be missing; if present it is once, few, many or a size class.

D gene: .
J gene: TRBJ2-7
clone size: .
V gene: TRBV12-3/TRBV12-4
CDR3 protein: CASSLADFYEQYF
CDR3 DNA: TGTGCCAGCAGTTTGGCGGACTTCTACGAGCAGTACTTC

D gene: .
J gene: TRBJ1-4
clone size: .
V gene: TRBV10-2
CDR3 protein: CASSETVPNEKLFF
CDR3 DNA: TGCGCCAGCAGTGAAACGGTTCCTAATGAAAAACTGTTTTTT

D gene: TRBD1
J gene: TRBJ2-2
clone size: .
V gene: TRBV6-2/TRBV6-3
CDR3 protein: CASSRTGVYTGELFF
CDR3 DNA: TGTGCCAGCAGCCGGACAGGGGTGTACACCGGGGAGCTGTTTTTT

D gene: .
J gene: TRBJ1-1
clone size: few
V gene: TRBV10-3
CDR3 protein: CAISEQWRGKNTEAFF
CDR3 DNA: TGTGCCATCAGTGAGCAATGGCGGGGAAAGAACACTGAAGCTTTCTTT

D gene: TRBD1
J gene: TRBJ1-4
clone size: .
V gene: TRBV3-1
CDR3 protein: CASSQEGRGREKLFF
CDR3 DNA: TGTGCCAGCAGCCAAGAGGGCAGGGGGCGTGAAAAACTGTTTTTT

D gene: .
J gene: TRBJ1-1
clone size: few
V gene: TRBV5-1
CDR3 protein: CASSLVAGAETEAFF
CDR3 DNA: TGCGCCAGCAGCTTGGTGGCGGGGGCTGAAACTGAAGCTTTCTTT

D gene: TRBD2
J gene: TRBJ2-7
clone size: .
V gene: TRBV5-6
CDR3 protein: CASSLRLAGAHEQYF
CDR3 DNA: TGTGCCAGCAGCTTGAGGCTAGCGGGAGCCCACGAGCAGTACTTC

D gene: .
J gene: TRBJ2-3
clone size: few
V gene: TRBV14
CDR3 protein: CASSPHDSLEHRDAYF
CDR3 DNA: TGTGCCAGCAGCCCCCACGACAGCCTGGAGCACAGAGACGCGTATTTT

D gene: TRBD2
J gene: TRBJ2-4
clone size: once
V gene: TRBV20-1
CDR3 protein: CSATLAGLIRGQYF
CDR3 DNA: TGCAGTGCTACTCTAGCGGGACTTATACGCGGGCAGTACTTC

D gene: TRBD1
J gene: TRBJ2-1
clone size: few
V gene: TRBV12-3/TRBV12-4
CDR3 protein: CASSLSIATGDNEQFF
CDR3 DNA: TGTGCCAGCAGTTTGAGTATCGCGACAGGGGACAATGAGCAGTTCTTC

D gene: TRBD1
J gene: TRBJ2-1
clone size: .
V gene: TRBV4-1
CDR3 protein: CASSQPGQGLYEQFF
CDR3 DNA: TGCGCCAGCAGCCAGCCGGGACAGGGGCTTTACGAGCAGTTCTTC

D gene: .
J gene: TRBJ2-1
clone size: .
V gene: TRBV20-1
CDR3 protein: CSAEGMRRSYNEQFF
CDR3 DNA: TGCAGTGCCGAGGGCATGAGACGCTCCTACAATGAGCAGTTCTTC

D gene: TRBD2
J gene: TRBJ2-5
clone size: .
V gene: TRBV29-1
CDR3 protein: CSVWTSGVGHRETQYF
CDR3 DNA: TGCAGCGTCTGGACTAGCGGGGTCGGCCATCGGGAGACCCAGTACTTC

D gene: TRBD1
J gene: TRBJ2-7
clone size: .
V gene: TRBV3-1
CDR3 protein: CASSQADRENEQYF
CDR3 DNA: TGTGCCAGCAGCCAGGCCGACAGGGAGAACGAGCAGTACTTC

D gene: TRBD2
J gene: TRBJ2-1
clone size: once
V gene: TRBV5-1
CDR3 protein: CASSLNGLAGRSSYNEQFF
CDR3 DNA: TGCGCCAGCAGCTTAAATGGACTAGCGGGGCGGAGCTCCTACAATGAGCAGTTCTTC

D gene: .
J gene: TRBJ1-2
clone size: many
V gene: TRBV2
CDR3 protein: CASSVGAGGYTF
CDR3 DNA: TGTGCCAGCAGTGTGGGGGCCGGCGGCTACACCTTC

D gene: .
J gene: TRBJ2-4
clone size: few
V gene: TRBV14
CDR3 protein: CASSQDAGAIQYF
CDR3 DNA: TGTGCCAGCAGCCAAGATGCGGGGGCCATTCAGTACTTC

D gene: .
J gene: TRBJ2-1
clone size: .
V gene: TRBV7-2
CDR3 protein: CASSLERRQGNEQFF
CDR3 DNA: TGTGCCAGCAGCTTAGAGAGGCGTCAGGGGAATGAGCAGTTCTTC

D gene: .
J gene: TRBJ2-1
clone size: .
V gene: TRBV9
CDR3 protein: CASSVFGGNEQFF
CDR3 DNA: TGTGCCAGCAGCGTATTTGGGGGGAATGAGCAGTTCTTC

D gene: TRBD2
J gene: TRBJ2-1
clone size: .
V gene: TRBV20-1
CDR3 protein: CSGRVAGVRGNEQFF
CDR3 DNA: TGCAGTGGGAGAGTAGCGGGAGTTAGAGGCAATGAGCAGTTCTTC

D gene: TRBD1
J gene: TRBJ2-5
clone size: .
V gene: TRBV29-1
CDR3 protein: CSVDYRGLGQETQYF
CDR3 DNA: TGCAGCGTCGATTACAGGGGGCTAGGCCAAGAGACCCAGTACTTC

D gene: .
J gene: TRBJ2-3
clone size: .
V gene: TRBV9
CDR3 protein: CASSAHPGLGTDTQYF
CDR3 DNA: TGTGCCAGCAGCGCTCACCCTGGGCTTGGCACTGATACGCAGTATTTT

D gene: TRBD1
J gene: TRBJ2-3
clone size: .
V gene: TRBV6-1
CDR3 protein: CASVADRVTDTQYF
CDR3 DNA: TGTGCCAGCGTGGCGGACAGGGTCACAGATACGCAGTATTTT

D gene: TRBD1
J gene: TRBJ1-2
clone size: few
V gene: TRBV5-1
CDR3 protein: CASSLAGTGASYGYTF
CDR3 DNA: TGCGCCAGCAGCTTGGCCGGGACAGGGGCCTCCTATGGCTACACCTTC